Reported below is one T cell receptor beta chain. The data belong to a study of T cell changes during pregnancy in multiple sclerosis. TCRdb keeps only in-frame clones here, not all; method: immunoSEQ multiplex PCR. The table records roughly 120,000 clones, roughly 90% of them present only once. Germline V gene data show CDR1 as MNHEY and CDR2 as SMNVEV (reference sequence). The CDR3 is made up of 15 amino acids. The ends lost 2 bases at V and 0 bases at J; junction bases unmatched: 2. The receptor's source is a female donor with multiple sclerosis, enrolled in a pregnancy study. Sequencing was performed on peripheral blood, taken in the third trimester of pregnancy. J is TRBJ1-1 and V is TRBV27, with 8 bases identical to TRBD1. CDR3 protein: CASSLRTGLNTEAFF. The DNA of the CDR3 is TGTGCCAGCAGTTTAAGGACAGGGCTGAACACTGAAGCTTTCTTT.